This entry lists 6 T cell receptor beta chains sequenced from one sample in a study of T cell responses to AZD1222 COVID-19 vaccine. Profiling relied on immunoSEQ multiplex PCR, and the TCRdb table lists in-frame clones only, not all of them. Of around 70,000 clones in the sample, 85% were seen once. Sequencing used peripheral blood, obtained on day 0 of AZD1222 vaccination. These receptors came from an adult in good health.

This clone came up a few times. The CDR3, as DNA: TGCAGCGCAGAGACAGGTCGTGGCTACACCTTC. Translation gives CSAETGRGYTF. The chain couples TRBV29-1 to TRBJ1-2; tentative D call: TRBD1 (6 bases). Trimming stripped 7 bases from V and 7 bases from J, with 13 bases between. The CDR3 consists of 11 residues. Looked up from germline, CDR1 is SQVTM and CDR2 is ANQGSEA.

CDR3 residues: CASSFLGGTYEQYF. The CDR3 nucleotides read TGTGCCAGCAGTTTCCTCGGGGGGACATACGAGCAGTACTTC. V gene TRBV27 combines with J gene TRBJ2-7; D is perhaps TRBD2 (7 bases). Germline-derived CDR1 and CDR2 are MNHEY and SMNVEV (reference sequence). V shed 3 bases and J shed 4 bases, with 13 bases lying between them. CDR3 length: 14 residues.

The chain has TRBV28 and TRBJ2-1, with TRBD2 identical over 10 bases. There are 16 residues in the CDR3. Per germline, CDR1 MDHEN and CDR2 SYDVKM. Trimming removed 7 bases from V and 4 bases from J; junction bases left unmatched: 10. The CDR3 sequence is CASTHTQTSGYNEQFF. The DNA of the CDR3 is TGTGCCAGCACCCATACGCAGACTAGCGGGTACAATGAGCAGTTCTTC.

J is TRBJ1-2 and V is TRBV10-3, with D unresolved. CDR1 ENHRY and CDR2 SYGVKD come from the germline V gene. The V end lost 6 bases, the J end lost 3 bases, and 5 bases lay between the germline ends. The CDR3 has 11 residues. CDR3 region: CAISQDYGYTF. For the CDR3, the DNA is TGTGCCATCAGCCAGGACTATGGCTACACCTTC.

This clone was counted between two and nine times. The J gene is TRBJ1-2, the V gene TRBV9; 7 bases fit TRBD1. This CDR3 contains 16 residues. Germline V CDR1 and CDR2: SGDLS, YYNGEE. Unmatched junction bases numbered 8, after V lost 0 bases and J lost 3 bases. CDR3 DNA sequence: TGTGCCAGCAGCGTAGATTATGGGGGGACAGACTATGGCTACACCTTC. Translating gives CASSVDYGGTDYGYTF.

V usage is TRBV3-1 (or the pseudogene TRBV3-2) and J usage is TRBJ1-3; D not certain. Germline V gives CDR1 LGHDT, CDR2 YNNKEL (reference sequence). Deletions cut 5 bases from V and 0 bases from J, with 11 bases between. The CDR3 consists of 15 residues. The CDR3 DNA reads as TGTGCCAGCAGCTCGACGGTCCTCTCTGGAAACACCATATATTTT. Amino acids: CASSSTVLSGNTIYF.